This T cell receptor beta chain was recorded in a study of beta chain features in type 1 diabetes. In the study overall: Patient and healthy donor groups were alike in age, gender and cell yields.

Study-wide results and limits: Type 1 diabetes patients had VDJ junctions that carried fewer insertions and more deletions. Shortening of TCRB CDR3s, moderate but significant, appeared in all four CD4+ subsets of Type 1 diabetes patients. Compared to healthy donors, patients appeared to have naive, central memory and Treg TCRB repertoires that were more alike.

Deletions cut 3 bases from V and 2 bases from J, with 8 bases between. Per the germline V gene, CDR1 is SQVTM and CDR2 is ANQGSEA. This CDR3 is built from 12 residues. Sequencing targeted expressed TCRB transcripts, as all isolated RNA had been reverse transcribed. Libraries were prepared by immunoSEQ multiplex PCR; TCRdb keeps only in-frame clonotypes and omits some of them. The sample lists 250,000 to 300,000 clones, over 11% occurring once. This clone was counted a few times. Its antigen is unknown. Source material: naive CD4+ T cells from blood. The clonotype comes from a man aged 30-40 years with type 1 diabetes. J is TRBJ2-7 and V is TRBV29-1; D is unclear. The CDR3 DNA follows: TGCAGCGTTGAGGAGAGCCCCTACGAGCAGTACTTC. Protein: CSVEESPYEQYF.